These 9 T cell receptor beta chains were all obtained from the same sample, sequenced in a study of T cells expressing NK-cell markers. TCRdb reprocessed the 5' RACE reads, keeping one entry per CDR3 protein, no DNA. This sample's table has approximately 150,000 distinct CDR3 sequences. The sequenced material came from blood T cells: a sorted CD56 or NKG2C T cell subset, CD4+ or CD8+ T cells, or bulk PBMC T cells (not recorded which). The receptors originated from a man aged 18 to 30 in good health.

The chain employs TRBV10-3 and TRBJ1-1; TCRdb gives TRBD1 as the D gene, but with no DNA this cannot be confirmed. This CDR3 region has 15 residues. CDR1 ENHRY and CDR2 SYGVKD come from the germline V gene. Here the CDR3 reads CAISEVQGVNTEAFF.

The chain has TRBV19 and TRBJ2-2; the TRBD2 assignment by TCRdb is unverifiable without DNA. The CDR3 length is 16 residues. The germline gives CDR1 LNHDA, CDR2 SQIVND (reference sequence). CDR3: CASLRVAGVNTGELFF.

The V and J genes are TRBV12-3 or TRBV12-4 and TRBJ2-4. The CDR3 runs to 15 residues. The CDR3 here is CASRPCGPAKNIQYF.

CDR3 protein: CASSQYRGGYEQYF. This chain uses TRBV4-3 with TRBJ2-7; TCRdb designates TRBD1, a call that cannot be tested without DNA. CDR1 is LGHNA, CDR2 YSLEER, per germline. The CDR3 has 14 residues.

The chain has TRBV2 and TRBJ2-2; TCRdb calls TRBD2, which cannot be checked without DNA. The germline CDR1 and CDR2 sequences are SNHLY and FYNNEI. The CDR3 extends over 19 amino acids. CDR3 region: CASSELAPKTSPNTGELFF.

The V call is TRBV5-1, the J call TRBJ2-3; TCRdb proposes TRBD2, but this gene call is untestable without DNA. This CDR3 contains 16 residues. The germline CDR1 and CDR2 sequences are SGHRS and YFSETQ. The CDR3 reads CASSPERGGGTDTQYF.

The rearrangement uses TRBV28 and TRBJ2-7; TCRdb reports TRBD1, a call that lacks DNA to check it against. CDR1 and CDR2 from the germline V gene are MDHEN and SYDVKM. The CDR3 loop spans 15 amino acids. The CDR3 loop is CASSLYGGTIGEQYF.

The rearrangement joins TRBV5-4 to TRBJ2-4; the TCRdb call, TRBD2, lacks DNA for checking. CDR1 is SGHNT and CDR2 is YYREEE in the germline V gene (reference sequence). There are 13 residues in the CDR3. The CDR3 reads CASSSSEEDIQYF.

The V and J genes are TRBV4-3 and TRBJ2-4; with no DNA, the TCRdb D assignment of TRBD1 cannot be verified. CDR3 length equals 15 residues. Germline CDR1 and CDR2: LGHNA and YSLEER. CDR3 protein: CASSLREGAPNIQYF.